A single sample is the source of the 30 T cell receptor beta chains below, sequenced in a study of blood T cell repertoires in COVID-19. Sequenced by immunoSEQ multiplex PCR; TCRdb stores in-frame clones only, minus some. The table shows 490,000 or so clones, with 70% to 90% occurring only once. Sequenced sample: PBMCs or T cells enriched from blood (not recorded which). These receptors came from a woman in her thirties or forties who had recovered from COVID-19.

The CDR3 loop reads CASSIEGGIQPQHF. In nucleotides, the CDR3 is TGTGCCAGTAGTATAGAAGGGGGAATTCAGCCCCAGCATTTT. The V call is TRBV19, the J call TRBJ1-5, with TRBD1 as a possible D gene (6 bases). V was pared by 0 bases and J by 6 bases, with 9 bases between. The CDR3 contains 14 residues. Germline V CDR1 and CDR2: LNHDA, SQIVND (reference sequence).

The chain joins TRBV5-6 to TRBJ2-1; D ambiguous. V was shortened by 1 base and J by 0 bases, with 11 bases between the two germline ends. This CDR3 spans 16 amino acids. Germline V gives CDR1 SGHDT, CDR2 YYEEEE. CDR3 protein: CASSLKESSSYNEQFF. In DNA, the CDR3 is TGTGCCAGCAGCTTGAAGGAGTCAAGCTCCTACAATGAGCAGTTCTTC. The whole variable domain, remainder taken from reference TRBV5-6 and TRBJ2-1, is DAGVTQSPTHLIKTRGQQVTLRCSPKSGHDTVSWYQQALGQGPQFIFQYYEEEERQRGNFPDRFSGHQFPNYSSELNVNALLLGDSALYLCASSLKESSSYNEQFFGPGTRLTVL.

V usage is TRBV3-1 (or the pseudogene TRBV3-2) and J usage is TRBJ2-7, with D possibly being TRBD1 (6 bases). This CDR3 has 18 residues. Looked up from germline, CDR1 is LGHDT and CDR2 is YNNKEL (reference sequence). Trimming shortened V by 3 bases and J by 3 bases, and 24 bases separated the two germline ends. The CDR3 region is CASSQVLGAPKMGYEQYF. DNA for the CDR3: TGTGCCAGCAGCCAGGTCCTGGGGGCGCCTAAAATGGGCTACGAGCAGTACTTC.

The J gene is TRBJ1-6, the V gene TRBV13, with TRBD1 identical over 7 bases. This CDR3 contains 16 residues. Germline values: CDR1 PRHDT, CDR2 FYEKMQ (reference sequence). After removal of 6 bases from V and 9 bases from J, the junction contained 14 bases not matched to a gene. The CDR3 DNA reads as TGTGCCAGCAGGCTCTCACCAGGGGGAAGAGGTTCACCCCTCCACTTT. This gives the protein CASRLSPGGRGSPLHF.

The chain links TRBV27 to TRBJ1-1; a possible D gene is TRBD1 (6 bases). The CDR3 runs 15 residues. Trimming took 5 bases from V and 0 from J, leaving 13 bases between them. Germline V lookup: CDR1 MNHEY, CDR2 SMNVEV (reference sequence). The CDR3 loop reads CASSPKTGMNTEAFF. As DNA, the CDR3 is TGTGCCAGCAGTCCCAAGACAGGTATGAACACTGAAGCTTTCTTT.

This clone came up once. The chain recombines TRBV4-3 with TRBJ2-3; 10 bases match TRBD2. Germline trimming cut 5 bases from V and 3 bases from J; bases unmatched to any gene: 8. Per the germline V gene, CDR1 is LGHNA and CDR2 is YSLEER. The CDR3 is 16 amino acids. The CDR3 DNA sequence: TGCGCCAGCAGCTTAAGAGCGGGGGGGGATACAGATACGCAGTATTTT. It specifies CASSLRAGGDTDTQYF.

The V gene is TRBV7-7, the J gene TRBJ2-5, with 7 bases fitting TRBD2. V lost 5 bases, J lost 1 base, and 10 bases stayed unmatched. Looked up from germline, CDR1 is SSHAT and CDR2 is FNYEAQ (reference sequence). The CDR3 is 16 amino acids. CDR3 nucleotide sequence: TGTGCCAGCAGCCAGTTCTCTAGCGGACCCCAAGAGACCCAGTACTTC. It specifies CASSQFSSGPQETQYF.

V is TRBV12-3 or TRBV12-4 and J is TRBJ2-3, with no clear D. V was pared by 4 bases and J by 0 bases, with 5 bases between. The CDR3 runs 13 residues. CDR3 nucleotide sequence: TGTGCCAGCAGTTATCCTAGCACAGATACGCAGTATTTT. Amino acid sequence: CASSYPSTDTQYF.

The V call is TRBV11-2, the J call TRBJ1-1; perhaps TRBD1 as D (6 bases). Trimming took off 8 bases at V and 0 bases at J, with 19 bases between the two ends. This CDR3 is 16 amino acids long. Germline loops: CDR1 SGHAT, CDR2 FQNNGV. CDR3 sequence: CASRMTTGGMNTEAFF. CDR3 in DNA: TGTGCCAGCCGGATGACGACGGGGGGCATGAACACTGAAGCTTTCTTT.

The chain carries TRBV11-3 and TRBJ1-2; D remains ambiguous. This CDR3 is built from 13 residues. V lost 3 bases and J lost 1, with 6 bases in between. The germline V gene encodes CDR1 SGHNT and CDR2 YENEEA. The CDR3 protein is CASSLEVNYGYTF. The CDR3 nucleotides read TGTGCCAGCAGCTTGGAGGTTAACTATGGCTACACCTTC.

The rearrangement links TRBV30 to TRBJ1-2; D is uncertain. Germline CDR1 GTSNPN, CDR2 SVGIG (reference sequence). The CDR3 is 12 amino acids. The ends were cut back, 2 bases at V and 6 bases at J, with 10 bases in the middle. DNA for the CDR3: TGTGCCTGGAGTCCCGGAGAGCATGGCTACACCTTC. It codes for CAWSPGEHGYTF.

The DNA for the CDR3 is TGTGCCAGCAGTCGAGAGTGGGGGGGACAAGAGACCCAGTACTTC. Protein: CASSREWGGQETQYF. This rearrangement joins TRBV27 to TRBJ2-5; 7 bases align to TRBD2. The V segment lost 5 bases and the J segment 2 bases; nucleotides outside the gene matches: 8. The CDR3 consists of 15 residues. Per the germline V gene, CDR1 is MNHEY and CDR2 is SMNVEV (reference sequence).

The chain combines TRBV27 with TRBJ1-1; 7 positions agree with TRBD1. This CDR3 spans 15 amino acids. Trimming cost V 5 bases and J 1 base; bases outside gene matches: 7. Looked up from germline, CDR1 is MNHEY and CDR2 is SMNVEV (reference sequence). The CDR3: CASSASTGRNTEAFF. The CDR3 DNA follows: TGTGCCAGCAGTGCCTCGACAGGGAGGAACACTGAAGCTTTCTTT.

A few counts support this clone. The chain joins TRBV6-2 or TRBV6-3 to TRBJ1-1; D gene ambiguous. CDR3 size: 15 residues. Deletions cut 4 bases from V and 0 bases from J, with 12 bases between. Germline CDR1 MNHEY, CDR2 SVGEGT. The DNA of the CDR3 is TGTGCCAGCAGTTTACCCCCCCGGTTGAACACTGAAGCTTTCTTT. Translating gives CASSLPPRLNTEAFF.

The chain couples TRBV9 to TRBJ1-2, with 8 bases that match TRBD1. The CDR3 has 16 amino acids. Germline CDR1 is SGDLS and CDR2 is YYNGEE. V gave up 3 bases and J gave up 12 bases; unmatched junction bases: 19. The CDR3 DNA follows: TGTGCCAGCAGCGGAGGCCACGAGCAGGGGGCATCCTCGCACACCTTC. Protein sequence: CASSGGHEQGASSHTF.

The V and J genes are TRBV5-4 and TRBJ1-2; 8 nucleotides line up with TRBD1. Looked up from germline, CDR1 is SGHNT and CDR2 is YYREEE (reference sequence). The V segment lost 3 bases and the J segment 7 bases; nucleotides outside the gene matches: 8. The CDR3 is 14 amino acids. Here the CDR3 DNA reads TGTGCCAGCAGCTCGGACAGGGTTTTCCCTGGCTACACCTTC. As protein: CASSSDRVFPGYTF. Based on the CDR3 plus reference TRBV5-4 and TRBJ1-2, the full variable domain is ETGVTQSPTHLIKTRGQQVTLRCSSQSGHNTVSWYQQALGQGPQFIFQYYREEENGRGNFPPRFSGLQFPNYSSELNVNALELDDSALYLCASSSDRVFPGYTFGSGTRLTVV.

The chain employs TRBV29-1 and TRBJ2-2; TRBD2 matches 14 bases. The junction had 6 bases not matched to a gene; V was cut back by 6 bases and J by 3 bases. CDR1 is SQVTM, CDR2 ANQGSEA, per germline. The CDR3 has 16 residues. The CDR3 bases are TGCAGCGTCAGAGGGACTAGCGGGAGTTACACCGGGGAGCTGTTTTTT. It translates to CSVRGTSGSYTGELFF.

Remarks on this clone: Other DNA sequences within the sample encode an identical CDR3. This sequence joins TRBV5-4 and TRBJ2-1, with 9 bases identical to TRBD1. The junction had 3 bases not matched to a gene; V was cut back by 2 bases and J by 3 bases. CDR3 length: 15 amino acids. Germline CDR1 is SGHNT and CDR2 is YYREEE (reference sequence). Here the CDR3 reads CASSLPGQGYNEQFF. In DNA, the CDR3 is TGTGCCAGCAGCTTACCGGGACAGGGCTACAATGAGCAGTTCTTC.

The V and J genes are TRBV5-4 and TRBJ1-1, with 9 bases identical to TRBD1. This CDR3 is built from 15 residues. Trimming at V came to 4 bases and at J to 2 bases, leaving 6 bases not matched to a gene. Germline assignment: CDR1 SGHNT and CDR2 YYREEE (reference sequence). The CDR3 loop is CASSASDRGNTEAFF. CDR3 DNA sequence: TGTGCCAGCAGCGCCTCGGACAGGGGTAACACTGAAGCTTTCTTT.

CDR3 loop: CASSPRGWRDYNYEQYF. CDR3 sequence (DNA): TGTGCCAGCAGCCCCCGGGGGTGGCGGGACTATAACTACGAGCAGTACTTC. This chain uses TRBV11-3 with TRBJ2-7; 7 bases agree with TRBD2. Germline CDR1 reads SGHNT; CDR2 reads YENEEA. V lost 5 bases, J lost 3 bases, and 16 bases stayed unmatched. The CDR3 contains 17 residues.

V is TRBV9 and J is TRBJ1-1; TRBD1 matches at 7 bases. The CDR3 totals 14 residues. Losses at the gene ends were 3 bases for V and 3 bases for J; bases not matched to a gene: 5. Germline V gene sequence: CDR1 SGDLS, CDR2 YYNGEE. CDR3 sequence (DNA): TGTGCCAGCAGCGCCGGGACAGTCTACACTGAAGCTTTCTTT. Translation gives CASSAGTVYTEAFF.

J is TRBJ2-7 and V is TRBV14; 11 nucleotides match TRBD2. The CDR3 covers 15 residues. Germline V lookup: CDR1 SGHDN, CDR2 FVKESK. J was trimmed by 5 bases and V by 4 bases; bases with no gene match: 7. The CDR3 here is CASSLTSGSFDEQYF. The CDR3 DNA reads as TGTGCCAGCAGCCTAACTAGCGGGAGTTTCGACGAGCAGTACTTC. Combining the CDR3 with reference TRBV14 and TRBJ2-7 gives the whole variable domain EAGVTQFPSHSVIEKGQTVTLRCDPISGHDNLYWYRRVMGKEIKFLLHFVKESKQDESGMPNNRFLAERTGGTYSTLKVQPAELEDSGVYFCASSLTSGSFDEQYFGPGTRLTVT.

CDR3 coding DNA: TGTGCCAGCAGCTTATCACGGGGGGACTTTAGCAATCAGCCCCAGCATTTT. This gives the protein CASSLSRGDFSNQPQHF. The V call is TRBV7-9, the J call TRBJ1-5; weak D call: TRBD1 (5 bases). With 2 bases removed from V and 0 bases from J, the gap between germline ends came to 14 bases. The CDR3 runs 17 residues. Germline V lookup: CDR1 SEHNR, CDR2 FQNEAQ (reference sequence).

CDR3 residues: CASSLEDTDTYGYTF. CDR3 nucleotides: TGCGCCAGCAGCTTGGAGGACACGGACACCTATGGCTACACCTTC. The rearrangement uses TRBV5-1 and TRBJ1-2, with D perhaps matching TRBD1 (5 bases). The germline CDR1 and CDR2 sequences are SGHRS and YFSETQ. Trimming cost V 0 bases and J 4 bases, with 13 bases left between them. This CDR3 spans 15 amino acids.

The chain couples TRBV7-9 to TRBJ1-1, with TRBD1 as a possible D gene (5 bases). V was pared by 4 bases and J by 3 bases, with 21 bases between. The CDR3 extends over 17 amino acids. Per germline, CDR1 SEHNR and CDR2 FQNEAQ (reference sequence). The CDR3 DNA is TGTGCCAGCAGCTCCAATATGGGGGTTCAGCGGGACACTGAAGCTTTCTTT. This translates into CASSSNMGVQRDTEAFF.

This sequence joins TRBV11-2 and TRBJ2-5, with D maybe TRBD2 (5 bases). This CDR3 contains 14 residues. Trimming left V 5 bases short and J 3 bases short, with 13 bases between. Germline-derived CDR1 and CDR2 are SGHAT and FQNNGV. The CDR3 region is CASSPGGAEETQYF. The CDR3 nucleotides are TGTGCCAGCAGCCCCGGAGGTGCCGAAGAGACCCAGTACTTC.

The J gene is TRBJ2-2, the V gene TRBV9; 9 bases map to TRBD1. V shed 4 bases, J shed 1 base, and the junction held 5 bases outside the gene matches. This CDR3 contains 16 residues. The germline CDR1 and CDR2 sequences are SGDLS and YYNGEE. For the CDR3, the DNA is TGTGCCAGCAGCAATCCGGGACAGGGGAACACCGGGGAGCTGTTTTTT. Its protein is CASSNPGQGNTGELFF.

The rearrangement joins TRBV11-3 to TRBJ1-1; unclear D gene. Trimming removed 2 bases at V and 1 base at J, with 11 bases between. The CDR3 runs to 15 residues. Per germline, CDR1 SGHNT and CDR2 YENEEA. Written as DNA, the CDR3 is TGTGCCAGCAGCTTAAACCCCAGGTCGAACACTGAAGCTTTCTTT. Encoded protein: CASSLNPRSNTEAFF.

The chain has TRBV5-1 and TRBJ2-1, with a possible D match to TRBD2 (6 bases). With 4 bases removed from V and 9 bases from J, the gap between germline ends came to 14 bases. The germline gives CDR1 SGHRS, CDR2 YFSETQ. CDR3 size: 13 residues. CDR3 in DNA: TGCGCCAGCAGCCCTGAGATCGGGAGTGAGCAGTTCTTC. Protein product: CASSPEIGSEQFF.

The chain is built from TRBV12-5 and TRBJ2-5; a possible D gene is TRBD1 (5 bases). The CDR3 is 18 residues long. Trimming removed 0 bases from V and 4 bases from J, with 21 bases in between. Germline CDR1 reads LGHNT; CDR2 reads FRNRAP. The CDR3 DNA reads as TGTGCTAGTGGTTTGGTAGAATCGACGGAGCCCGACAGAGAGACCCAGTACTTC. It encodes CASGLVESTEPDRETQYF. Combining the CDR3 with reference TRBV12-5 and TRBJ2-5 gives the whole variable domain DARVTQTPRHKVTEMGQEVTMRCQPILGHNTVFWYRQTMMQGLELLAYFRNRAPLDDSGMPKDRFSAEMPDATLATLKIQPSEPRDSAVYFCASGLVESTEPDRETQYFGPGTRLLVL.